The rows below give T cell receptor beta chains drawn from one sample of a study of blood T cell repertoires in COVID-19. The method was immunoSEQ multiplex PCR; TCRdb's version includes in-frame clones alone and lacks a portion of them. This sample has 150,000 to 200,000 clones, with about 89% found just once. Sequencing input: peripheral blood. Source of these receptors: a man aged 65 to 79 with acute or convalescent COVID-19. CDR3s include the opening cysteine and the closing phenylalanine or tryptophan. The order of the fields is J gene, D gene, V gene, clone size, CDR3 DNA, CDR3 protein. D genes are given only for firm matches. Part of the rows lack a size; the others show once, few, many or a class for expanded clones.

J: TRBJ2-4
D: TRBD1
V: TRBV12-5
size: -
DNA: TGTGCTAGTGGTGACAGGGTCGGGACGATTCAGTACTTC
CDR3: CASGDRVGTIQYF

J: TRBJ2-7
D: -
V: TRBV27
size: once
DNA: TGTGCCAGCAGTCCTAGGCTCGGCTACGAGCAGTACTTC
CDR3: CASSPRLGYEQYF

J: TRBJ1-2
D: -
V: TRBV4-3
size: -
DNA: TGCGCCAGCAGCCAAGATTCGAACCGCGCCGATGGCTACACCTTC
CDR3: CASSQDSNRADGYTF

J: TRBJ1-2
D: TRBD1
V: TRBV27
size: -
DNA: TGTGCCAGCAGTACCAACCCGGGACAGGGAAAGGATGGCTACACCTTC
CDR3: CASSTNPGQGKDGYTF

J: TRBJ1-5
D: -
V: TRBV4-2
size: -
DNA: TGTGCCAGCAGTCTAAGGCAAGGGGGGGCGAGCAATCAGCCCCAGCATTTT
CDR3: CASSLRQGGASNQPQHF

J: TRBJ1-2
D: -
V: TRBV28
size: -
DNA: TGTGCCAGCAGTTTCCGAGGCGGTCAAGGCTACACCTTC
CDR3: CASSFRGGQGYTF

J: TRBJ1-2
D: TRBD1
V: TRBV19
size: -
DNA: TGTGCCACGGACGGGACAGGGAACACCTTC
CDR3: CATDGTGNTF

J: TRBJ1-2
D: TRBD1
V: TRBV7-9
size: -
DNA: TGTGCCAGCAGCTTAGTCGGGACAGGGGACGGCTACACCTTC
CDR3: CASSLVGTGDGYTF

J: TRBJ2-7
D: -
V: TRBV5-4
size: few
DNA: TGTGCCAGCAGCTTGGGAGGGATTGGGTACGAGCAGTACTTC
CDR3: CASSLGGIGYEQYF

J: TRBJ1-1
D: -
V: TRBV21-1
size: -
DNA: TGTGCCAGCAGCAACTCCGGGAGGAGGACTGAAGCTTTCTTT
CDR3: CASSNSGRRTEAFF

J: TRBJ1-2
D: TRBD1
V: TRBV2
size: -
DNA: TGTGCCAGCAGGCCTGGACAGGCCCTCTTCTATGGCTACACCTTC
CDR3: CASRPGQALFYGYTF

J: TRBJ1-1
D: TRBD1
V: TRBV10-3
size: -
DNA: TGTGCCATCAGTGAACGACAGGGTATGATGGCTTTCTTT
CDR3: CAISERQGMMAFF

J: TRBJ1-1
D: TRBD1
V: TRBV6-5
size: -
DNA: TGTGCCAGCAGAGTCCCGGGACAGGCCGCTGAAGCTTTCTTT
CDR3: CASRVPGQAAEAFF

J: TRBJ1-3
D: -
V: TRBV19
size: -
DNA: TGTGCCAGTTGGGAGCTCTCTGGAAACACCATATATTTT
CDR3: CASWELSGNTIYF

J: TRBJ1-2
D: TRBD1
V: TRBV5-6
size: -
DNA: TGTGCCAGCAGCTTAGGACGGGACAGTGGCTACACCTTC
CDR3: CASSLGRDSGYTF

J: TRBJ2-7
D: -
V: TRBV28
size: -
DNA: TGTGCCAGCAGTTTATCGACAGATTACGAGCAGTACTTC
CDR3: CASSLSTDYEQYF

J: TRBJ1-1
D: -
V: TRBV5-4
size: -
DNA: TGTGCCAGCAGCGTCGAGGGGGGGCGTAACACTGAAGCTTTCTTT
CDR3: CASSVEGGRNTEAFF

J: TRBJ2-5
D: -
V: TRBV5-1
size: -
DNA: TGCGCCAGCAGCTTGATCGTGGGAGAGGAAGAGACCCAGTACTTC
CDR3: CASSLIVGEEETQYF

J: TRBJ2-5
D: TRBD1
V: TRBV5-1
size: -
DNA: TGCGCCAGCGGGACAGGGGGCCAAGAGACCCAGTACTTC
CDR3: CASGTGGQETQYF

J: TRBJ1-2
D: TRBD1
V: TRBV28
size: -
DNA: TGTGCCAGCAGTACGGGACAGGGAAACTACACCTTC
CDR3: CASSTGQGNYTF

J: TRBJ1-5
D: -
V: TRBV11-2
size: -
DNA: TGTGCCAGCAGCTTAGTAAGGACAGCATTCTTTGATTCTTATCAGCCCCAGCATTTT
CDR3: CASSLVRTAFFDSYQPQHF

J: TRBJ1-2
D: TRBD1
V: TRBV4-2
size: -
DNA: TGTGCCAGCAGCCCTGGGACAGGGGGCGACTCTGGCTACACCTTC
CDR3: CASSPGTGGDSGYTF

J: TRBJ2-7
D: -
V: TRBV2
size: -
DNA: TGTGCCAGCATTCCAAACCAGGGCGAGCAGTACTTC
CDR3: CASIPNQGEQYF

J: TRBJ1-5
D: -
V: TRBV24-1
size: -
DNA: TGTGCCACCAGTGATTCCTCGGGGGGGGCGGGACAGCCCCAGCATTTT
CDR3: CATSDSSGGAGQPQHF

J: TRBJ1-3
D: -
V: TRBV28
size: -
DNA: TGTGCCAGCAGGACAGGCTGGAACACCATATATTTT
CDR3: CASRTGWNTIYF

J: TRBJ2-5
D: -
V: TRBV6-5
size: -
DNA: TGTGCCAGCAGTCGGGACCGCCTAGCGGAGACCCAGTACTTC
CDR3: CASSRDRLAETQYF

J: TRBJ2-3
D: TRBD2
V: TRBV28
size: -
DNA: TGTGCCAGCAGTTTTAGGGGCGGGAGGGGAGATACGCAGTATTTT
CDR3: CASSFRGGRGDTQYF

J: TRBJ2-7
D: TRBD2
V: TRBV5-1
size: -
DNA: TGCGCCAGCAGCGTGCTCGGACTAGACGAGCAGTACTTC
CDR3: CASSVLGLDEQYF

J: TRBJ2-7
D: -
V: TRBV7-8
size: -
DNA: TGTGCCAGCAGCGACACGACAGCTTCCTACGAGCAGTACTTC
CDR3: CASSDTTASYEQYF

J: TRBJ2-7
D: TRBD2
V: TRBV6-5
size: -
DNA: TGTGCCAGCATCTTTAGCGGGTACGTCTACGAGCAGTACTTC
CDR3: CASIFSGYVYEQYF

J: TRBJ1-5
D: -
V: TRBV18
size: -
DNA: TGTGCCAGCTCACCTTATAGCAATCAGCCCCAGCATTTT
CDR3: CASSPYSNQPQHF

J: TRBJ2-6
D: TRBD1
V: TRBV5-1
size: -
DNA: TGCGCCAGCAGCCCGGATGGACAGGGGGCCCCTGGGGCCAACGTCCTGACTTTC
CDR3: CASSPDGQGAPGANVLTF

J: TRBJ2-7
D: TRBD1
V: TRBV5-1
size: -
DNA: TGCGCCAGCAGCTTTTGGCCCTTTGGGACAGAGTCCTCCTACGAGCAGTACTTC
CDR3: CASSFWPFGTESSYEQYF

J: TRBJ1-6
D: -
V: TRBV15
size: once
DNA: TGTGCCACCAGCAGAGATGAAGGGAGCTCCTATAATTCACCCCTCCACTTT
CDR3: CATSRDEGSSYNSPLHF

J: TRBJ2-2
D: -
V: TRBV7-9
size: -
DNA: TGTGCCAGCAGCTTAGGACAGGAGAACACCGGGGAGCTGTTTTTT
CDR3: CASSLGQENTGELFF

J: TRBJ2-7
D: TRBD2
V: TRBV5-4
size: -
DNA: TGTGCCAGCAGCTTGGAGTTAGCGGGGTTAGGTGAGCAGTACTTC
CDR3: CASSLELAGLGEQYF

J: TRBJ1-1
D: TRBD1
V: TRBV27
size: -
DNA: TGTGCCAGCCGCGACAGGGTGAACACTGAAGCTTTCTTT
CDR3: CASRDRVNTEAFF

J: TRBJ2-2
D: TRBD2
V: TRBV7-9
size: few
DNA: TGTGCCAGCAGCTTATCAGCGGGGACCGGGGAGCTGTTTTTT
CDR3: CASSLSAGTGELFF

J: TRBJ1-5
D: TRBD1
V: TRBV19
size: -
DNA: TGTGCCAGTTGGCCGGGACAGGCCCATCAGCCCCAGCATTTT
CDR3: CASWPGQAHQPQHF

J: TRBJ2-5
D: TRBD1
V: TRBV5-4
size: -
DNA: TGTGCCAGCAGATGGACAGGGGAGGAGACCCAGTACTTC
CDR3: CASRWTGEETQYF

J: TRBJ2-7
D: -
V: TRBV9
size: -
DNA: TGTGCCAGCAGCGCCGCGGGACAGTTCTACGAGCAGTACTTC
CDR3: CASSAAGQFYEQYF

J: TRBJ2-3
D: TRBD2
V: TRBV9
size: -
DNA: TGTGCCAGCAGCGCCGGGACTAGCGGGGCAGATACGCAGTATTTT
CDR3: CASSAGTSGADTQYF

J: TRBJ2-1
D: TRBD2
V: TRBV28
size: -
DNA: TGTGCCAGCATCGGGGGAGGGGCATCCTACAATGAGCAGTTCTTC
CDR3: CASIGGGASYNEQFF

J: TRBJ2-1
D: -
V: TRBV5-8
size: -
DNA: TGTGCCAGCAGCTTGGGGCCAGACTCCTACAATGAGCAGTTCTTC
CDR3: CASSLGPDSYNEQFF

J: TRBJ2-5
D: -
V: TRBV28
size: -
DNA: TGTGCCAGCTCCCTAGTTCGGCTGACCCAGTACTTC
CDR3: CASSLVRLTQYF

J: TRBJ2-7
D: -
V: TRBV7-8
size: -
DNA: TGTGCCAGCAGCCTAGACAGACGTGGCGAGCAGTACTTC
CDR3: CASSLDRRGEQYF

J: TRBJ2-1
D: TRBD2
V: TRBV28
size: few
DNA: TGTGCCAGCAGTTTTCAACAGTACCTAGTAGAGACTAGCGGGAGGGCCAGAGAGCAGTTCTTC
CDR3: CASSFQQYLVETSGRAREQFF

J: TRBJ1-4
D: -
V: TRBV5-6
size: -
DNA: TGTGCCAGCAGCTTGAAGCCAGGGGCGCCGAATGAAAAACTGTTTTTT
CDR3: CASSLKPGAPNEKLFF

J: TRBJ2-7
D: TRBD1
V: TRBV5-1
size: -
DNA: TGCGCCAGCAGCTTGGACCTTCCGGGACAGGGGGACTACGAGCAGTACTTC
CDR3: CASSLDLPGQGDYEQYF

J: TRBJ2-1
D: TRBD2
V: TRBV19
size: few
DNA: TGTGCCAGTAGTATAGGGACTAGCGAAAATGAGCAGTTCTTC
CDR3: CASSIGTSENEQFF

J: TRBJ1-3
D: -
V: TRBV10-3
size: -
DNA: TGTGCCATCAGTGGGACAGCCTCTGGAAACACCATATATTTT
CDR3: CAISGTASGNTIYF

J: TRBJ1-5
D: -
V: TRBV30
size: -
DNA: TGTGCCTGGAGTTGGGAGAATCAGCCCCAGCATTTT
CDR3: CAWSWENQPQHF

J: TRBJ1-1
D: -
V: TRBV7-2
size: -
DNA: TGTGCCAGCAGCTTCCCGGGACTTGAAGCTTTCTTT
CDR3: CASSFPGLEAFF